This entry is about one T cell receptor (beta chain). Only a few counts were recorded for this clonotype. Its antigen is currently not known. There are no base qualities to consult, and no much larger clone falls within one base. The library was built by means of multiplex PCR. TCRdb records Illumina HiSeq 4000 as the sequencer. TCR beta libraries were built with iRepertoire HTBI primers and Arm-PCR amplification of CDR3 regions. Before sequencing, the PCR products went through gel purification. For the original study's pipeline: Gene usage analysis of CDR3 amino acid clonotypes relied on the approximately 60 TRBV and fewer than 15 TRBJ segments identified across samples. Filtered high-quality paired reads were merged into contigs using COPE and FqMerger. BLAST was used to align contigs to the IMGT TRBV, TRBD and TRBJ reference genes, and CDR3 was defined following IMGT. Clonotypes above 0.1% frequency were classified as highly expanded clones. Shannon entropy was used to measure repertoire diversity, and the Gini coefficient was used to measure V-J evenness. A clonotype found in more than one individual was treated as public. The public reads were reanalyzed by TCRdb: fastp trimming at Q25, MiXCR alignment, in-frame beta chains only. Rows with a matching CDR3 protein are joined into one entry that keeps the most common DNA and genes. The V and J calls shown here were made by TCRdb, not taken from the authors' results. Across this sample there are 420,000 or so distinct CDR3 sequences, with 16% seen only once. About 23% of the sample lies in the top ten.

What the time point label conveys for this sample: newly diagnosed GD, antithyroid drugs for less than 3 months. RNA was extracted from PBMCs in TRIzol for both TCR sequencing and RNA sequencing. Graves' disease was diagnosed according to American Thyroid Association guidelines. The patients came from an endocrinology department in Xi'an, China. Each patient gave roughly 8.4 milliliters of peripheral blood, collected in an EDTA anticoagulant tube. PBMCs were isolated by Ficoll Paque Plus density gradient separation without further T cell sorting. An Agilent 2100 Bioanalyzer and agarose gel were used to assess RNA quality, and a NanoDrop 2000 was used to measure RNA concentration. This sample is part of a study of regulatory T cells in long-lasting Graves disease (dated by TCRdb to about 2021). In the study overall: Patients with newly diagnosed Graves' disease had been on antithyroid drugs for under 3 months. This study used TCR sequencing and RNA sequencing of peripheral blood to compare persistent Graves' disease patients against newly diagnosed Graves' disease patients. The study was registered as a clinical trial and conducted in China. A total of around 35 samples underwent TCR sequencing, from about 13 patients with persistent Graves' disease and 20 or so patients with newly diagnosed Graves' disease.

Broader findings and caveats from the paper: TRBV28, TRBJ1-2 and TRBJ2-5 were preferentially used in persistent disease, while TRBV20-1 and TRBJ2-1 were favored in newly diagnosed disease. Sequencing and analysis were restricted to the TCR beta chain. Persistent patients shared more public clonotypes among themselves (2,741) than newly diagnosed patients did (approximately 870). Persistent Graves' disease patients showed lower TCR Shannon entropy and fewer highly expanded clones than newly diagnosed patients, suggesting clonal expansion. The study examined only peripheral blood because the primary lesion, thyroid tissue, could not be accessed. The authors noted that the small sample size was a limitation that may lower accuracy.

CDR1 and CDR2 were assigned from the germline V gene (reference sequence) as WNHNN and SYGVQD. From its cysteine to its phenylalanine, the CDR3 spans 16 amino acids. The retained sequence is limited to the CDR3, 48 bases, with the frame set at the first base. Trimming accounts for 0 bases at V and 2 bases at J, while the number of junction bases matched to no gene is 3. The data were also submitted as part of a second study, on T cells in Graves' hyperthyroidism and ophthalmopathy. The second source states: Graves' hyperthyroidism was defined as stable when no progression to ophthalmopathy occurred over 18 months of follow-up. Hyperthyroidism patients were newly diagnosed, with disease duration under 2 months, and aged 18 to 65 years. Any patient with an uncontrolled infection, another autoimmune disease, pregnancy or lactation was excluded. Clinical symptoms, serum thyroxine and TRAb, thyroid ultrasound, and orbital computed tomography formed the basis for the diagnoses. The TCR CDR3 was subjected to a first round of RT-PCR using the HTBI primer set and the Qiagen OneStep RT-PCR kit. Most expanded thyroid clonotypes (frequency above 0.001) were also found in blood, which suggests that blood repertoires may mirror thyroid immune responses. A model built on a 13 V-J signature distinguished ophthalmopathy from stable hyperthyroidism, reaching 85% to 90% sensitivity and around 82% specificity in cross-validation and 80%/75% in testing. In validation, progression to ophthalmopathy was predicted by the model with nearly 71% sensitivity and around 75% specificity, a median of 6.5 months before onset. To identify distinguishing TCR V-J signatures, a discovery cohort of around 100 patients was used, comprising 40 to 45 with Graves' ophthalmopathy and around 57 with stable Graves' hyperthyroidism. Prospective prediction of ophthalmopathy was tested in an independent validation cohort of 18 to 20 hyperthyroidism patients and 17 patients who later progressed to ophthalmopathy. The 90 to 100 discovery patients were randomly split 7:3 into training and test sets. Thyroid tissue and blood T-cell repertoires from six Graves' hyperthyroidism patients were also compared in the study. After blood sampling, hyperthyroidism patients were treated with methimazole at a starting dose of 30 mg daily, and ophthalmopathy patients were treated with high-dose intravenous methylprednisolone. The libraries were constructed in a second round of multiplex PCR and then size-selected and purified. Libraries were sequenced paired-end with 100 bp reads on an Illumina HiSeq2000. Raw data were processed with SOAPnuke, discarding reads with adapters, uncalled bases, mean Phred below 15, or no exact constant-primer or identifier match. High-quality paired reads were merged with COPE v1.2.5, and unique nucleotide sequences were defined as clonotypes. MiTCR v1.1 was used to align clonotypes to the IMGT TRBV, TRBD and TRBJ reference segments. Only V-J combinations with frequency above 0.0001, covering 99% to 99.2% of repertoires, were analysed. The TCS score was defined as the ratio of F50 (clonal expansion) to E x V (chaos), calculated using BLOSUM62-based TCRdist between CDR3 peptides within each V-J. Welch's t-statistics and random forest reduced 450 to 600 V-J features to roughly 13, which were used in a naive Bayes classifier (R e1071). No statistical method was used to fix the sample size in advance, and group allocation was not hidden from the investigators. TCR Vbeta CDR3 sequencing of roughly 140 peripheral blood samples (around 45 ophthalmopathy, under 80 hyperthyroidism and some 17 progressor patients) is reported in the paper.

Sequencing was performed on peripheral blood mononuclear cells (PBMCs), taken at new diagnosis, from a patient treated with antithyroid drugs. The V and J genes are TRBV10-1 and TRBJ2-1, and TRBD2 matches 8 of the central bases. The TCR originated in a woman between 18 and 29 years old with Graves disease. Donor details come from another sample of the same person, matched by shared clones. This receptor has the CDR3 CASSESAGGPYNEQFF. The nucleotide sequence reads TGCGCCAGCAGTGAGTCTGCGGGAGGACCCTACAATGAGCAGTTCTTC.